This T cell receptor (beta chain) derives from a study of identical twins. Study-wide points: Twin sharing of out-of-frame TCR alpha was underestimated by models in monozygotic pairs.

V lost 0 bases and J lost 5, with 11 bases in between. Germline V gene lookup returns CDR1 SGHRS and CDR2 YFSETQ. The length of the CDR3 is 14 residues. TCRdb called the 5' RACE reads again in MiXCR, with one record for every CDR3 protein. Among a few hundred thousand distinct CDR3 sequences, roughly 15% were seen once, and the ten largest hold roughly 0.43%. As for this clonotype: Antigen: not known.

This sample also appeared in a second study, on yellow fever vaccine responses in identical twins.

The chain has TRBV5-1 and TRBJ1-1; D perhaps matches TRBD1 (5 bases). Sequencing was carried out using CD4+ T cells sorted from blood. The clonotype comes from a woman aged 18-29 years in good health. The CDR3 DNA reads TGCGCCAGCAGCTTGGCGGAGGGGAGGACTGAAGCTTTCTTT. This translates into CASSLAEGRTEAFF.